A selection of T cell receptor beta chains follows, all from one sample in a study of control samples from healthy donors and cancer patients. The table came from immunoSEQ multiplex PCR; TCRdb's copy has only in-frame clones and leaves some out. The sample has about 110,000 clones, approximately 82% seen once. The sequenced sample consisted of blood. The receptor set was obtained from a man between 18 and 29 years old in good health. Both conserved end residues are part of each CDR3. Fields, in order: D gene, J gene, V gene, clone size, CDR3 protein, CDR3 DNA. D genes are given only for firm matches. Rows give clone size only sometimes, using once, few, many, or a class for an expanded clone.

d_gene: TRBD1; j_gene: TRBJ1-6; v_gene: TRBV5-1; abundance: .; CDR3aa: CASSAGTALYNSPLHF; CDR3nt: TGCGCCAGCAGCGCCGGGACAGCCCTTTATAATTCACCCCTCCACTTT
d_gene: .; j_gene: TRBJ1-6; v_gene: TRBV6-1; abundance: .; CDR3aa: CASSEPNSPLHF; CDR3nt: TGTGCCAGCAGTGAGCCGAATTCACCCCTCCACTTT
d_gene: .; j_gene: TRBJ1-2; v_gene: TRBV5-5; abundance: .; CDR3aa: CASSLGGIYGYTF; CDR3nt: TGTGCCAGCAGCTTAGGTGGAATCTATGGCTACACCTTC
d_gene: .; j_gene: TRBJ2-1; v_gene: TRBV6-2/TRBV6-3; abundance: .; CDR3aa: CASSYFRGFSSYNEQFF; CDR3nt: TGTGCCAGCAGTTACTTCCGGGGGTTTAGCTCCTACAATGAGCAGTTCTTC
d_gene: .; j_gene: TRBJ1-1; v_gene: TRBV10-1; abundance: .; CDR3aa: CASSGENGAFF; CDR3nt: TGCGCCAGCAGTGGGGAGAATGGAGCTTTCTTT
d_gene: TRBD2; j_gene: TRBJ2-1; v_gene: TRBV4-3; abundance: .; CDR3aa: CASSQDWKGGLANEQFF; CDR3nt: TGCGCCAGCAGCCAAGATTGGAAGGGGGGACTAGCCAATGAGCAGTTCTTC
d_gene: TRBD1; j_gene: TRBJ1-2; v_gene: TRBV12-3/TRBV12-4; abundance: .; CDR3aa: CASSRQGADGYTF; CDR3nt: TGTGCCAGCAGCCGACAGGGGGCCGATGGCTACACCTTC
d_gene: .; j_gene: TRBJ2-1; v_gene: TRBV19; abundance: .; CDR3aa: CASSQTYNEQFF; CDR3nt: TGTGCCAGTAGCCAAACCTACAATGAGCAGTTCTTC
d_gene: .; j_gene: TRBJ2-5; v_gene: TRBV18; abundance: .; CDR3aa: CASFREAQETQYF; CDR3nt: TGTGCCAGCTTCCGCGAAGCACAAGAGACCCAGTACTTC
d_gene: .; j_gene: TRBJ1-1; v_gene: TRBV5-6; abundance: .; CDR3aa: CASSLQAPNTEAFF; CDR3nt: TGTGCCAGCAGCCTACAGGCACCGAACACTGAAGCTTTCTTT
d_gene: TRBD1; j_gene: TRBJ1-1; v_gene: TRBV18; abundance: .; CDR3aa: CASSPQGTGGLNTEAFF; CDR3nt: TGTGCCAGCTCACCACAGGGGACAGGTGGACTGAACACTGAAGCTTTCTTT
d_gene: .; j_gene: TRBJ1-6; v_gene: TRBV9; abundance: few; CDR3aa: CASSRQVINSPLHF; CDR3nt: TGTGCCAGCAGCCGACAGGTCATTAATTCACCCCTCCACTTT
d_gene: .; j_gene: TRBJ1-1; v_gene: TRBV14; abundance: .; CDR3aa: CASSQSTGLLIGGAFF; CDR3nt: TGTGCCAGCAGCCAATCTACAGGGCTCCTAATCGGGGGAGCTTTCTTT
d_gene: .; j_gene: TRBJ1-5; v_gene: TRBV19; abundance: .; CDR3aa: CASSIDRATRGQPQHF; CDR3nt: TGTGCCAGTAGTATAGATCGGGCCACCCGGGGTCAGCCCCAGCATTTT
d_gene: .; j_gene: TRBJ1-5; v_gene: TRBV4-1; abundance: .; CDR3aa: CASSPREGNQPQHF; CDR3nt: TGCGCCAGCAGCCCCAGGGAAGGTAATCAGCCCCAGCATTTT
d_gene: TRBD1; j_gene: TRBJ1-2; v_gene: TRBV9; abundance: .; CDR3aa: CASSPPGQGIGYTF; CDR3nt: TGTGCCAGCAGCCCCCCGGGACAGGGAATTGGCTACACCTTC
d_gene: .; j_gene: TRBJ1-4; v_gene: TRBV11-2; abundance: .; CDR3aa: CASSLGGEKLFF; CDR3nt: TGTGCCAGCAGCTTAGGAGGTGAAAAACTGTTTTTT
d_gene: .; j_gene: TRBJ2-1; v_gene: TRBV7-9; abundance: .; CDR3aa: CASSLVLTRDQGHNEQFF; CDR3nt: TGTGCCAGCAGCTTAGTGCTGACTCGGGACCAAGGCCACAATGAGCAGTTCTTC
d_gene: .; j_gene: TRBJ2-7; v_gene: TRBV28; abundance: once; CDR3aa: CASSLGAPKDEQYF; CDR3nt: TGTGCCAGCAGTTTGGGGGCTCCAAAGGACGAGCAGTACTTC
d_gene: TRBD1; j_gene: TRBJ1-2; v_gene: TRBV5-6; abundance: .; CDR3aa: CASSLAGQGHYGYTF; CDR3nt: TGTGCCAGCAGCTTGGCCGGACAGGGCCACTATGGCTACACCTTC
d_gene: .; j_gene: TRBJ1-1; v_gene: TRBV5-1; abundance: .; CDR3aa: CASTEQGNTEAFF; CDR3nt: TGCGCCAGCACTGAACAGGGGAACACTGAAGCTTTCTTT
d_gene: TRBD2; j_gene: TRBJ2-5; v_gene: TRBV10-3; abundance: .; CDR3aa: CATHREGETQYF; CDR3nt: TGTGCCACTCATCGGGAGGGGGAGACCCAGTACTTC
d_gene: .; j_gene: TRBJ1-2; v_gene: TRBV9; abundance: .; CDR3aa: CASSVGLGWTF; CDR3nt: TGTGCCAGCAGCGTAGGCCTAGGATGGACCTTC
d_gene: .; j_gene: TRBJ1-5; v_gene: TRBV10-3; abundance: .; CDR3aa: CAISVGTVQPQHF; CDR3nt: TGTGCCATCAGTGTTGGGACCGTTCAGCCCCAGCATTTT
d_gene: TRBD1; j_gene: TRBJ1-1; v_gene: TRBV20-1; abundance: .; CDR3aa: CSASAGTGGNTEAFF; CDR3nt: TGCAGTGCTAGTGCCGGGACAGGGGGCAACACTGAAGCTTTCTTT
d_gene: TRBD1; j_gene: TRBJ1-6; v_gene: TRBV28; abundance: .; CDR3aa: CASSFPDRGWVNSPLHF; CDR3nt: TGTGCCAGCAGTTTCCCCGACAGGGGGTGGGTTAATTCACCCCTCCACTTT
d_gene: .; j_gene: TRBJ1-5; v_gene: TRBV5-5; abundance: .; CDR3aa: CASSLWGRGGTNNQPQHF; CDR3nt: TGTGCCAGCAGCTTGTGGGGGCGTGGTGGCACAAATAATCAGCCCCAGCATTTT
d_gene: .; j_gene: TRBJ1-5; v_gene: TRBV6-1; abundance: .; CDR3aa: CASSAGRAVLSNQPQHF; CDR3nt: TGTGCCAGCAGTGCGGGCAGGGCCGTCCTTAGCAATCAGCCCCAGCATTTT
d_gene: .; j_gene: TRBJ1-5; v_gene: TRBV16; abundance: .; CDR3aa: CASSRHRDNQPQHF; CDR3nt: TGTGCCAGCAGCCGACATAGGGACAATCAGCCCCAGCATTTT
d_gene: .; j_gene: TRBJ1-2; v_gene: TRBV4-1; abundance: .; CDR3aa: CASSQGRGDIDYGYTF; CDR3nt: TGCGCCAGCAGCCAAGGAAGGGGGGATATCGACTATGGCTACACCTTC
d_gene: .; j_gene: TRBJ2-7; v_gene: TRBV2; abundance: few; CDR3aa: CASRSPQAAYEQYF; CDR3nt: TGTGCCAGCAGGAGCCCCCAGGCCGCCTACGAGCAGTACTTC
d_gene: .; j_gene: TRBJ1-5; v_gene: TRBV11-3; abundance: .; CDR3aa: CASSLGLPSNQPQHF; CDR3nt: TGTGCCAGCAGCCTGGGGTTGCCCAGCAATCAGCCCCAGCATTTT
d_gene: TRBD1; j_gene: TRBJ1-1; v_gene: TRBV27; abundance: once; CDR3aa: CASSLIQGGTAFF; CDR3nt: TGTGCCAGCAGTTTGATACAGGGGGGGACAGCTTTCTTT
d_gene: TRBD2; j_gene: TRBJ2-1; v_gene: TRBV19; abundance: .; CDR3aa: CATRNRGGAREQFF; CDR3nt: TGTGCCACCCGAAACCGCGGGGGGGCCCGTGAGCAGTTCTTC
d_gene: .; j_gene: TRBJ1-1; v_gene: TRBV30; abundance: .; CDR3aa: CAWSVQGDTEAFF; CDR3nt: TGTGCCTGGAGTGTACAAGGGGACACTGAAGCTTTCTTT
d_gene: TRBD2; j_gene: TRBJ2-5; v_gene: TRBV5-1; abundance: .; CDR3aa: CASSLSRTSGAVGETQYF; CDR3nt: TGCGCCAGCAGCTTGTCACGGACTAGCGGGGCCGTAGGGGAGACCCAGTACTTC
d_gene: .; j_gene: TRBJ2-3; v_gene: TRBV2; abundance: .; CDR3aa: CASSPTEGSSTDTQYF; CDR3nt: TGTGCCAGCAGCCCAACGGAAGGCTCTAGCACAGATACGCAGTATTTT
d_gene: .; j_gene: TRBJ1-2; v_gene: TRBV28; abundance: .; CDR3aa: CASSLLGWRSGGDYGYTF; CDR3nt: TGTGCCAGCAGTTTGCTTGGGTGGAGGAGTGGAGGGGACTATGGCTACACCTTC
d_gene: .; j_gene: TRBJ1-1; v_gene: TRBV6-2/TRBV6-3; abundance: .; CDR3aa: CASSPTPSLNTEAFF; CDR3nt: TGTGCCAGCAGCCCGACACCCTCGTTGAACACTGAAGCTTTCTTT
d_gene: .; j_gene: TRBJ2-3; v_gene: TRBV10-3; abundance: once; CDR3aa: CAISRDTGLRTDTQYF; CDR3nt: TGTGCCATCAGTAGGGATACAGGGCTCCGCACAGATACGCAGTATTTT
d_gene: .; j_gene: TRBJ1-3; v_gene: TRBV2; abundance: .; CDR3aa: CASSLRESGNTIYF; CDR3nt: TGTGCCAGCAGTCTCAGGGAATCTGGAAACACCATATATTTT
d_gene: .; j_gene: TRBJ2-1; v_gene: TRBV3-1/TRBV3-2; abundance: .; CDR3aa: CASSQDKVTEQFF; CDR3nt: TGTGCCAGCAGCCAAGATAAGGTAACTGAGCAGTTCTTC
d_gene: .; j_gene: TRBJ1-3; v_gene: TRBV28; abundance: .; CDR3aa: CASRGALSGNTIYF; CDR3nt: TGTGCCAGCAGAGGGGCTCTCTCTGGAAACACCATATATTTT
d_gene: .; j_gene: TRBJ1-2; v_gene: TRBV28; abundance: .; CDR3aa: CASSETTANYGYTF; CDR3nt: TGTGCCAGCAGCGAAACAACAGCGAACTATGGCTACACCTTC
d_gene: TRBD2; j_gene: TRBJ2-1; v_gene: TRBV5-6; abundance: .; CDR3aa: CASSVPPGLAGDNEQFF; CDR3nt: TGTGCCAGCAGCGTACCCCCGGGACTAGCGGGTGACAATGAGCAGTTCTTC
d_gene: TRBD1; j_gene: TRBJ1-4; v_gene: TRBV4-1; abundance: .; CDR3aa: CASSRTGQGDEKLFF; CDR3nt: TGCGCCAGCAGCCGGACCGGACAGGGTGACGAAAAACTGTTTTTT
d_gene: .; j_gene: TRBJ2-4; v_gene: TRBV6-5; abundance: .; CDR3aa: CASRSSPPDIQYF; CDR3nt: TGTGCCAGCAGATCCTCACCCCCCGACATTCAGTACTTC
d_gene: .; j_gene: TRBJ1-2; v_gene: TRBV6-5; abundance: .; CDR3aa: CASSYLGQRAYYGYTF; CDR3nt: TGTGCCAGCAGTTACCTGGGGCAAAGGGCTTACTATGGCTACACCTTC